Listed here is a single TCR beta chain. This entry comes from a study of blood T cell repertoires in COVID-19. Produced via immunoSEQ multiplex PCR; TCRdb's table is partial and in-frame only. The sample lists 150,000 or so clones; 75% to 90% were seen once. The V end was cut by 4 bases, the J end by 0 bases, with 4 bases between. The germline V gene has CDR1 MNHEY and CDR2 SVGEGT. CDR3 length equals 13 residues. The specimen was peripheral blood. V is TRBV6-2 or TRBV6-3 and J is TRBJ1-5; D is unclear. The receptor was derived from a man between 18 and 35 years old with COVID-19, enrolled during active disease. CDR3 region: CASSSYSNQPQHF. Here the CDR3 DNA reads TGTGCCAGCAGTTCTTATAGCAATCAGCCCCAGCATTTT.